This TCR beta chain is from a study of CD8 T cells in ankylosing spondylitis. MiXCR, applied by TCRdb to the 5' RACE reads, yields one record per CDR3 protein. Found here are 200,000 to 250,000 distinct CDR3 sequences, about 11% of them singletons; the top ten hold around 2.6%. The germline V gene encodes CDR1 SGHNT and CDR2 YENEEA. V gave up 0 bases and J gave up 4 bases; unmatched junction bases: 7. The CDR3 is 17 amino acids. V is TRBV11-3 and J is TRBJ2-1; 9 positions match TRBD1. This receptor was taken from a male donor with ankylosing spondylitis or in good health (not recorded which). The sample taken for sequencing was blood, either unsorted or a sorted T cell fraction (not recorded which). CDR3 nucleotides: TGTGCCAGCAGCTTAGATCTCCAGACAGGGGGTTACAATGAGCAGTTCTTC. As protein: CASSLDLQTGGYNEQFF.